One sample yielded the 26 T cell receptor beta chains listed below, sequenced in a study of T-cell reconstitution after alpha-beta-depleted transplantation in children. Using unique molecular identifiers, the investigators prepared the TCRbeta library. TCRdb reanalysed the PCR reads using MiXCR and keeps one entry per CDR3 protein. The sample has about a million distinct CDR3 sequences; roughly 31% are singletons. Specimen: PBMCs, mostly from graft donor cells, collected 360 days after TCRalphabeta/CD19-depleted stem cell transplant. These receptors were taken from a boy younger than two who had a stem cell transplant for SCID, so the T cells may come from the graft donor.

This clonotype was detected only a few times. This rearrangement joins TRBV25-1 to TRBJ2-2, with 9 bases fitting TRBD2. V trimming: 3 bases; J trimming: 4 bases; junction bases outside the gene matches: 15. The CDR3 extends over 19 amino acids. Germline V gives CDR1 MGHDK, CDR2 SYGVNS. The CDR3 coding sequence is TGTGCCAGCAGTGATCTAGCGGGGAGTAAAGGTCGGGGCACCGGGGAGCTGTTTTTT. It encodes CASSDLAGSKGRGTGELFF.

This chain links TRBV10-2 with TRBJ2-3, with D unresolved. Germline V gene lookup returns CDR1 WSHSY and CDR2 SAAADI. The CDR3 is 13 amino acids. The V end lost 3 bases, the J end lost 6 bases, and 10 bases lay between the germline ends. CDR3: CASSDRTVDTQYF. The CDR3, as DNA: TGCGCCAGCAGTGACCGCACTGTCGATACGCAGTATTTT.

This clonotype was seen more than once but under ten times. The chain links TRBV19 to TRBJ1-6, with 10 positions matching TRBD1. The CDR3 loop spans 16 amino acids. Germline assignment: CDR1 LNHDA and CDR2 SQIVND (reference sequence). Germline trimming cut 7 bases from V and 5 bases from J; bases unmatched to any gene: 8. CDR3 coding DNA: TGTGCCAGTAACCCCAACGACAGGGGGCATAATTCACCCCTCCACTTT. Its protein is CASNPNDRGHNSPLHF. The whole variable domain, remainder taken from reference TRBV19 and TRBJ1-6, is DGGITQSPKYLFRKEGQNVTLSCEQNLNHDAMYWYRQDPGQGLRLIYYSQIVNDFQKGDIAEGYSVSREKKESFPLTVTSAQKNPTAFYLCASNPNDRGHNSPLHFGNGTRLTVT.

The chain employs TRBV5-1 and TRBJ2-7; tentatively, D is TRBD1 or TRBD2 (5 bases each). This CDR3 has 12 residues. The V end was cut by 0 bases, the J end by 11 bases, with 12 bases between. Germline CDR1 SGHRS, CDR2 YFSETQ. The chain's CDR3 is CASSLAGADEYF. CDR3 DNA sequence: TGCGCCAGCAGCTTGGCCGGGGCAGATGAGTACTTC.

There are a few counts of this clonotype. The CDR3 DNA reads as TGTGCCACCAGCAGTATTCCGGGGCAGGGCTACACCTTC. Protein: CATSSIPGQGYTF. The chain joins TRBV15 to TRBJ1-2; a weak D match, TRBD1 (5 bases). With 3 bases removed from V and 8 bases from J, the gap between germline ends came to 13 bases. The germline V gene encodes CDR1 LNHNV and CDR2 YYDKDF (reference sequence). The CDR3 is made up of 13 amino acids.

CDR3 DNA sequence: TGCGCCAGCAGCTTGGTGGCAGGTAGCGGAATCACAGATACGCAGTATTTT. Amino acid sequence: CASSLVAGSGITDTQYF. The rearrangement joins TRBV5-1 to TRBJ2-3; D perhaps matches TRBD2 (6 bases). V shed 0 bases and J shed 2 bases, with 16 bases lying between them. Germline V gene sequence: CDR1 SGHRS, CDR2 YFSETQ. CDR3 length equals 17 residues. Supplemented by reference TRBV5-1 and TRBJ2-3, the full variable domain reads KAGVTQTPRYLIKTRGQQVTLSCSPISGHRSVSWYQQTPGQGLQFLFEYFSETQRNKGNFPGRFSGRQFSNSRSEMNVSTLELGDSALYLCASSLVAGSGITDTQYFGPGTRLTVL.

The chain combines TRBV7-3 with TRBJ2-5; 12 nucleotides agree with TRBD2. V shed 5 bases, J shed 2 bases, and the junction held 3 bases outside the gene matches. Looked up from germline, CDR1 is SGHTA and CDR2 is FQGTGA. This CDR3 has 15 amino acids. Here the CDR3 DNA reads TGTGCCAGCAGCCCTAGCGGGGGGGTGCAAGAGACCCAGTACTTC. It yields the protein CASSPSGGVQETQYF.

This chain joins TRBV5-1 and TRBJ2-1; TRBD2 aligns across 9 bases. The CDR3 covers 16 residues. Germline V CDR1 and CDR2: SGHRS, YFSETQ. V was pared by 4 bases and J by 9 bases, with 14 bases of the junction left unmatched. The CDR3 DNA reads TGCGCCAGCAGCCCGAGAGGGGCGGGGGGGCATTCTGAGCAGTTCTTC. Amino acid sequence: CASSPRGAGGHSEQFF.

This clonotype showed up just once. The chain joins TRBV5-8 to TRBJ2-7, with D hard to call. Trimming shortened V by 4 bases and J by 4 bases, and 18 bases separated the two germline ends. Germline CDR1 is SGHTS and CDR2 is YDEGEE. The CDR3 sequence is 15 residues long. Here the CDR3 reads CASSPDMLGPYEQYF. DNA for the CDR3: TGTGCCAGCAGCCCCGACATGTTGGGTCCGTACGAGCAGTACTTC.

In nucleotides, the CDR3 is TGCGCCAGCAGGGATAGCCGAGGGTTTGGAACCCACAATGAGCAGTTCTTC. Its protein is CASRDSRGFGTHNEQFF. This chain joins TRBV10-2 and TRBJ2-1; D is possibly TRBD2 (5 bases). This CDR3 comprises 17 residues. The V end lost 6 bases, the J end lost 5 bases, and 23 bases lay between the germline ends. Per the germline V gene, CDR1 is WSHSY and CDR2 is SAAADI.

The table lists this clonotype with a few counts. The J gene is TRBJ1-5, the V gene TRBV20-1, with D possibly being TRBD1 (5 bases). CDR1 DFQATT and CDR2 SNEGSKA come from the germline V gene (reference sequence). CDR3 length: 15 amino acids. Trimming removed 1 base at V and 6 bases at J, with 16 bases between. The CDR3 spells CSARGGGVQGQPQHF. The CDR3 region has the DNA TGCAGTGCTAGAGGTGGGGGGGTACAAGGTCAGCCCCAGCATTTT.

This chain uses TRBV5-1 with TRBJ2-1; D is unclear. The germline gives CDR1 SGHRS, CDR2 YFSETQ. The V gene lost 3 bases and the J gene lost 4 bases, with 11 bases spanning the gap. This CDR3 has 14 residues. The CDR3 spells CASSYDNTYNEQFF. The DNA of the CDR3 is TGCGCCAGCAGCTACGACAACACATACAATGAGCAGTTCTTC. The entire variable domain, with the rest obtained from reference TRBV5-1 and TRBJ2-1, is as follows: KAGVTQTPRYLIKTRGQQVTLSCSPISGHRSVSWYQQTPGQGLQFLFEYFSETQRNKGNFPGRFSGRQFSNSRSEMNVSTLELGDSALYLCASSYDNTYNEQFFGPGTRLTVL.

This clonotype came up a few times. The V call is TRBV29-1, the J call TRBJ2-7, with 8 bases identical to TRBD1. The CDR3 is 15 residues long. The V and J ends lost 5 bases and 2 bases, in that order; junction bases with no gene match: 11. Germline V gives CDR1 SQVTM, CDR2 ANQGSEA. The CDR3 coding sequence is TGCAGCGTTTGGGCTTCCGGGACAGGTGCCTACGAGCAGTACTTC. This gives the protein CSVWASGTGAYEQYF.

This clonotype was seen just once. The chain is built from TRBV2 and TRBJ2-3; no firm D call. The V end was cut by 1 base, the J end by 4 bases, with 6 bases between. CDR3 length: 13 residues. Germline lookup yields CDR1 SNHLY and CDR2 FYNNEI. CDR3 nucleotides: TGTGCCAGCAGTGAAGGGACCCCAGATACGCAGTATTTT. This sequence encodes CASSEGTPDTQYF.

This chain uses TRBV12-3 or TRBV12-4 with TRBJ1-2; D call uncertain. V lost 4 bases, J lost 5 bases, and 8 bases lay in between. CDR3 length: 12 amino acids. The CDR3 sequence is CASSSRPYGYTF. Here the CDR3 DNA reads TGTGCCAGCAGTTCCCGGCCGTATGGCTACACCTTC.

The sample holds a few counts of this clonotype. The gene calls are TRBV6-5 and TRBJ1-1, with D perhaps TRBD1 (6 bases). Trimming took off 0 bases at V and 1 base at J, with 15 bases between the two ends. This CDR3 has 17 amino acids. The germline V gene encodes CDR1 MNHEY and CDR2 SVGAGI. CDR3 bases: TGTGCCAGCAGTTACTCGAAGCCGGGGGCGCGGAACACTGAAGCTTTCTTT. Translating gives CASSYSKPGARNTEAFF.

This chain joins TRBV4-3 and TRBJ2-7; D tentatively fits TRBD1 or TRBD2 (5 bases each). Trimming removed 6 bases from V and 5 bases from J, with 14 bases in between. Germline values: CDR1 LGHNA, CDR2 YSLEER. The CDR3 runs to 13 residues. CDR3 protein: CASRRFRGHEQYF. CDR3 coding DNA: TGCGCCAGCAGGAGATTCCGGGGCCACGAGCAGTACTTC.

This clonotype appeared a few times. This chain's CDR3 is CATSRDLGGQPDTQYF. CDR3 bases: TGTGCCACCAGCAGAGATTTGGGGGGTCAGCCAGATACGCAGTATTTT. The J gene is TRBJ2-3, the V gene TRBV15; TRBD2 is a possible D gene (6 bases). V was clipped by 0 bases and J by 4 bases, with 14 bases between them. CDR3 length: 16 residues. Looked up from germline, CDR1 is LNHNV and CDR2 is YYDKDF (reference sequence).

This clonotype was observed a few times. This chain links TRBV6-1 with TRBJ2-3; D gene unclear. Trimming took 6 bases from V and 6 from J, leaving 10 bases between them. The CDR3 length is 12 residues. Germline loops: CDR1 MNHNS, CDR2 SASEGT. The CDR3 here is CASSRLLDTQYF. CDR3 DNA: TGTGCCAGCAGCCGACTCCTGGATACGCAGTATTTT.

The V gene is TRBV29-1, the J gene TRBJ2-1; D is undetermined. V was cut by 5 bases and J by 0 bases, with 8 bases left in between. The CDR3 spans 13 residues. Per germline, CDR1 SQVTM and CDR2 ANQGSEA. CDR3 loop: CSVWHPSYNEQFF. DNA of the CDR3: TGCAGCGTTTGGCATCCCTCCTACAATGAGCAGTTCTTC.

This clonotype was picked up one time. This sequence joins TRBV7-9 and TRBJ2-4; 9 positions agree with TRBD1. Unmatched junction bases numbered 7, after V lost 4 bases and J lost 3 bases. The V gene's germline CDR1 is SEHNR and CDR2 FQNEAQ (reference sequence). The CDR3 contains 16 residues. The DNA for the CDR3 is TGTGCCAGCAGCTCCGGACAGGGGATAGTCAAAAACATTCAGTACTTC. Protein product: CASSSGQGIVKNIQYF.

The CDR3 DNA is TGCGCCAGCAGCCAAGAGCAGGACCTTGGTGCGCAGTATTTT. This encodes CASSQEQDLGAQYF. The rearrangement joins TRBV4-1 to TRBJ2-3; unclear D gene. Trimming took off 0 bases at V and 10 bases at J, with 14 bases between the two ends. The length of the CDR3 is 14 residues. Germline CDR1 is MGHRA and CDR2 is YSYEKL.

This sequence joins TRBV5-1 and TRBJ2-3; TRBD2 aligns across 9 bases. The CDR3 is 17 amino acids. V shed 1 base and J 5 bases; nucleotides not matched to a gene: 11. Germline V gene lookup returns CDR1 SGHRS and CDR2 YFSETQ. CDR3 DNA: TGCGCCAGCAGCTTGCCGACCGGGACTAGCCTTGGAGATACGCAGTATTTT. Its translation is CASSLPTGTSLGDTQYF.

J is TRBJ1-2 and V is TRBV4-1; D possibly corresponds to TRBD1 (5 bases). This CDR3 has 15 residues. CDR1 MGHRA and CDR2 YSYEKL come from the germline V gene. Trimming left V 2 bases short and J 8 bases short, with 18 bases between. The chain's CDR3 is CASSQLITRAGGYTF. The CDR3 region has the DNA TGCGCCAGCAGCCAATTGATAACACGCGCAGGGGGCTACACCTTC.

This chain connects TRBV18 to TRBJ1-1; weak D call: TRBD1 (5 bases). The CDR3 has 12 residues. Germline loops: CDR1 KGHSH, CDR2 LQKENI. V was shortened by 5 bases and J by 5 bases, with 9 bases between the two germline ends. The CDR3 nucleotides read TGTGCCAGCTCATCCAGGGTTACTGAAGCTTTCTTT. Translation: CASSSRVTEAFF.

The V gene is TRBV7-2, the J gene TRBJ1-4; tentatively, D is TRBD1 (6 bases). The CDR3 loop spans 15 amino acids. Germline CDR1 reads SGHTA; CDR2 reads FQGNSA. V was shortened by 2 bases and J by 8 bases, with 15 bases between the two germline ends. CDR3 nucleotides: TGTGCCAGCAGCTTATTGGGGGCCCGAGAGGAAAAACTGTTTTTT. Amino acids: CASSLLGAREEKLFF.